The 29 T cell receptor beta chains reported below all come from one sample, sequenced in a study of CD8 T cells in ankylosing spondylitis. General study findings and limits: Ankylosing spondylitis blood appeared to be characterized by a TCR beta motif of roughly eight highly homologous variants.

TCRdb reprocessed the 5' RACE reads via MiXCR and lists one record per CDR3 protein. Altogether 500,000 or so distinct CDR3 sequences are present, about 5.4% being singletons, with the ten largest covering under 4.5%. No antigen is known for these receptors. Sequenced: blood, either unsorted or a sorted T cell fraction (not recorded which). The receptors originated from a male donor with ankylosing spondylitis.

This clonotype has more than one count but fewer than ten. The CDR3: CASSPGTGFVREQYF. CDR3 DNA sequence: TGTGCCAGCAGTCCCGGGACAGGGTTCGTGCGCGAGCAGTACTTC. The rearrangement joins TRBV6-1 to TRBJ2-7, with 9 bases fitting TRBD1. Losses at the gene ends were 5 bases for V and 6 bases for J; bases not matched to a gene: 11. Germline V gene sequence: CDR1 MNHNS, CDR2 SASEGT. The CDR3 covers 15 residues.

The V gene is TRBV7-2, the J gene TRBJ2-5; 8 bases match TRBD2. Germline-derived CDR1 and CDR2 are SGHTA and FQGNSA. The J segment lost 5 bases and the V segment lost 3 bases, leaving 11 bases of the junction unmatched. The length of the CDR3 is 16 residues. CDR3 loop: CASSLGIGGDIETQYF. As DNA, the CDR3 is TGTGCCAGCAGCTTGGGAATCGGGGGGGATATCGAGACCCAGTACTTC.

This clonotype was seen many times. The rearrangement joins TRBV12-3 or TRBV12-4 to TRBJ2-4; D gene ambiguous. The CDR3 loop spans 12 amino acids. Deletions cut 3 bases from V and 7 bases from J, with 7 bases between. The CDR3 protein is CASSFRVNIQYF. The CDR3 DNA follows: TGTGCCAGCAGTTTCCGGGTTAACATTCAGTACTTC.

The chain combines TRBV19 with TRBJ2-3, with no clear D. The CDR3 consists of 14 residues. V lost 5 bases and J 2 bases, leaving 11 bases between the germline ends. Germline V gives CDR1 LNHDA, CDR2 SQIVND (reference sequence). The DNA of the CDR3 is TGTGCCAGTAGTGTTCCCTCGGACACAGATACGCAGTATTTT. This sequence encodes CASSVPSDTDTQYF.

This clonotype was detected ten times or more. The chain's CDR3 is CATSSAMGTLYF. CDR3 nucleotides: TGTGCCACCAGCAGTGCAATGGGGACTTTGTACTTC. The V gene is TRBV15, the J gene TRBJ2-4; D may be TRBD2 (6 bases). The V end lost 3 bases, the J end lost 15 bases, and 15 bases lay between the germline ends. Germline CDR1 LNHNV, CDR2 YYDKDF (reference sequence). The CDR3 is made up of 12 amino acids. Variable domain in full (rest from reference TRBV15 and TRBJ2-4): DAMVIQNPRYQVTQFGKPVTLSCSQTLNHNVMYWYQQKSSQAPKLLFHYYDKDFNNEADTPDNFQSRRPNTSFCFLDIRSPGLGDTAMYLCATSSAMGTLYFGAGTRLSVL.

There are a few counts of this clonotype. V and J are TRBV4-2 and TRBJ2-6, with D unclear. The V gene lost 4 bases and the J gene lost 2 bases, with 9 bases spanning the gap. The germline V gene encodes CDR1 LGHNA and CDR2 YNFKEQ. This CDR3 has 15 residues. CDR3 amino acids: CASSPEPPGANVLTF. DNA of the CDR3: TGTGCCAGCAGCCCCGAGCCGCCTGGGGCCAACGTCCTGACTTTC.

This chain links TRBV29-1 with TRBJ2-5, with TRBD2 matching over 7 bases. Germline CDR1 and CDR2: SQVTM and ANQGSEA. Losses at the gene ends were 8 bases for V and 4 bases for J; bases not matched to a gene: 7. The CDR3 totals 12 residues. CDR3 amino acids: CSLASGVETQYF. The CDR3 DNA sequence: TGCAGCCTTGCGAGCGGGGTAGAGACCCAGTACTTC.

This clonotype was counted only a few times. J is TRBJ2-7 and V is TRBV20-1, with D unclear. V shed 2 bases and J shed 3 bases, with 14 bases lying between them. The CDR3 totals 14 residues. The germline CDR1 and CDR2 sequences are DFQATT and SNEGSKA (reference sequence). CDR3 sequence reads: CSARIVLKDYEQYF. The CDR3 bases are TGCAGTGCTAGAATCGTTCTTAAGGACTACGAGCAGTACTTC.

This clonotype occurred a few times. The chain is built from TRBV3-1 and TRBJ2-1, with TRBD1 identical over 9 bases. The germline CDR1 and CDR2 sequences are LGHDT and YNNKEL (reference sequence). The length of the CDR3 is 16 residues. V was clipped by 4 bases and J by 3 bases; unmatched bases: 7. DNA of the CDR3: TGTGCCAGCAGCCCACCGACAGGGGGGATCTACAATGAGCAGTTCTTC. Translating it yields CASSPPTGGIYNEQFF.

At least ten counts were recorded for this clonotype. This chain connects TRBV12-3 or TRBV12-4 to TRBJ1-1; weak D call: TRBD1 (5 bases). The CDR3 is 15 amino acids. The V end was cut by 0 bases, the J end by 2 bases, with 10 bases between. The CDR3 spells CASSLAGTLNTEAFF. The CDR3 nucleotides are TGTGCCAGCAGTTTAGCAGGGACTCTAAACACTGAAGCTTTCTTT.

There are many counts of this clonotype. The CDR3 bases are TGCAGTGCTAGAGACCTCCCGACCCTTTCGTACCAAGAGACCCAGTACTTC. Translated: CSARDLPTLSYQETQYF. This chain joins TRBV20-1 and TRBJ2-5; the D is unclear. The CDR3 is 17 residues long. Germline V lookup: CDR1 DFQATT, CDR2 SNEGSKA (reference sequence). Trimming shortened V by 0 bases and J by 0 bases, and 17 bases separated the two germline ends.

This clonotype was detected ten times or more. The gene calls are TRBV20-1 and TRBJ1-2; no firm D call. The V end was cut by 3 bases, the J end by 3 bases, with 11 bases between. Germline CDR1 is DFQATT and CDR2 is SNEGSKA (reference sequence). This CDR3 has 13 amino acids. The CDR3 nucleotides read TGCAGTGCTAGTATCTCAGGAGACTATGGCTACACCTTC. Translation gives CSASISGDYGYTF.

This clonotype has a count of ten or more. The chain uses TRBV7-2 and TRBJ1-1, with D unclear. This CDR3 contains 14 residues. Germline CDR1 SGHTA, CDR2 FQGNSA. V lost 2 bases, J lost 6 bases, and 13 bases lay in between. Here the CDR3 DNA reads TGTGCCAGCAGCTTACGGGCAGAAAGTGCTGAAGCTTTCTTT. Encoded protein: CASSLRAESAEAFF.

There are many counts of this clonotype. The rearrangement links TRBV18 to TRBJ2-7; D is undetermined. The CDR3 sequence is 13 residues long. Trimming stripped 5 bases from V and 3 bases from J, with 11 bases between. Germline V gene sequence: CDR1 KGHSH, CDR2 LQKENI. DNA of the CDR3: TGTGCCAGCTCATCATCACCGTACTACGAGCAGTACTTC. It encodes CASSSSPYYEQYF.

This clonotype was recorded many times. The rearrangement joins TRBV10-3 to TRBJ1-6; 7 bases align to TRBD1. Germline CDR1 ENHRY, CDR2 SYGVKD. With 6 bases clipped from V and 5 bases from J, the junction kept 4 bases outside the gene matches. The CDR3 extends over 14 amino acids. Here the CDR3 reads CAIRAGTDNSPLHF. The CDR3 DNA sequence: TGTGCCATCAGGGCCGGGACAGATAATTCACCCCTCCACTTT.

The chain carries TRBV7-2 and TRBJ1-5, with TRBD1 matching 10 bases. Germline trimming cut 5 bases from V and 5 bases from J; bases unmatched to any gene: 9. The CDR3 is 16 amino acids. Germline V gene data show CDR1 as SGHTA and CDR2 as FQGNSA. The CDR3 bases are TGTGCCAGCAGCAAGGGACAGGGGAGGGGAGATCAGCCCCAGCATTTT. As protein: CASSKGQGRGDQPQHF.

At least ten counts were recorded for this clonotype. This chain connects TRBV7-8 to TRBJ2-1; possibly TRBD2 for D (5 bases). CDR3 size: 14 residues. The V end lost 0 bases, the J end lost 4 bases, and 7 bases lay between the germline ends. The germline V gene encodes CDR1 SGHVS and CDR2 FQNEAQ. The CDR3 sequence: CASSLASAYNEQFF. CDR3 nucleotides: TGTGCCAGCAGCTTAGCTAGCGCGTACAATGAGCAGTTCTTC.

This clonotype was counted at least ten times. The rearrangement joins TRBV29-1 to TRBJ2-1, with D unresolved. V was trimmed by 7 bases and J by 4 bases, leaving 14 bases between them. This CDR3 is 13 amino acids long. Germline V lookup: CDR1 SQVTM, CDR2 ANQGSEA. The CDR3 DNA is TGCAGCGCGGGTCAGGCGGCGTACAATGAGCAGTTCTTC. Its translation is CSAGQAAYNEQFF.

This clonotype was counted many times. The rearrangement uses TRBV4-1 and TRBJ2-5; a weak D match, TRBD1 (5 bases). Germline CDR1 and CDR2: MGHRA and YSYEKL. The CDR3 is 15 residues long. Trimming took off 0 bases at V and 5 bases at J, with 13 bases between the two ends. The CDR3 DNA reads TGCGCCAGCAGCCAAGATTCCAGGGATGGGGAGACCCAGTACTTC. The encoded protein is CASSQDSRDGETQYF.

This clonotype was picked up many times. The gene calls are TRBV12-5 and TRBJ1-2; TRBD1 is a possible D gene (6 bases). CDR1 is LGHNT and CDR2 is FRNRAP in the germline V gene. The germline V and J ends were trimmed by 6 bases and 14 bases, with 25 bases remaining between them. The CDR3 totals 14 residues. The CDR3 bases are TGTGCTAGTGGCCCCTCGACAGGACCATCCCGTCAGACCTTC. Encoded protein: CASGPSTGPSRQTF.

There are many counts of this clonotype. The chain recombines TRBV20-1 with TRBJ1-2; 10 nucleotides match TRBD1. The CDR3 is 15 amino acids. Germline V gene data show CDR1 as DFQATT and CDR2 as SNEGSKA (reference sequence). The V and J ends lost 0 bases and 8 bases, in that order; junction bases with no gene match: 9. CDR3 sequence: CSARDPGQGSFGYTF. CDR3 nucleotides: TGCAGTGCTAGAGATCCGGGACAGGGGTCCTTCGGCTACACCTTC.

This clonotype was seen at least ten times. The V call is TRBV4-1, the J call TRBJ2-7, with D perhaps TRBD2 (5 bases). Deletions cut 6 bases from V and 3 bases from J, with 12 bases between. Germline CDR1 reads MGHRA; CDR2 reads YSYEKL. This CDR3 has 13 amino acids. The CDR3 loop reads CASRGDYDYEQYF. The CDR3 DNA reads TGCGCCAGCAGGGGAGACTACGACTACGAGCAGTACTTC.

This clonotype was observed at least ten times. The DNA of the CDR3 is TGCGCCAGCAGCTCGGTAGGGCTAGCCTACGAGCAGTACTTC. The encoded protein is CASSSVGLAYEQYF. This chain uses TRBV5-1 with TRBJ2-7; D is uncertain. The CDR3 loop spans 14 amino acids. Deletions cut 3 bases from V and 2 bases from J, with 12 bases between. CDR1 SGHRS and CDR2 YFSETQ come from the germline V gene.

In its sample, this clonotype was seen many times. The J gene is TRBJ1-2, the V gene TRBV5-1; 8 positions agree with TRBD1. The CDR3 is 15 amino acids. From germline, CDR1 is SGHRS and CDR2 YFSETQ. V shed 4 bases and J 2 bases; nucleotides not matched to a gene: 7. The chain's CDR3 is CASSVQGDSNYGYTF. In nucleotides, the CDR3 is TGCGCCAGCAGCGTACAGGGGGACAGCAACTATGGCTACACCTTC.

This clonotype was picked up many times. The chain has TRBV6-2 or TRBV6-3 and TRBJ1-2; weak D call: TRBD1 (6 bases). The length of the CDR3 is 13 residues. Germline CDR1 MNHEY, CDR2 SVGEGT. V lost 6 bases and J 7 bases, leaving 15 bases between the germline ends. CDR3 nucleotide sequence: TGTGCCAGCAGCAGACAGGCGTTTGCTGGCTACACCTTC. Protein: CASSRQAFAGYTF.

This clonotype has at least ten counts. The V call is TRBV20-1, the J call TRBJ1-4; tentatively, D is TRBD1 (5 bases). Trimming took 4 bases from V and 8 from J, leaving 14 bases between them. The CDR3 is made up of 13 amino acids. Germline CDR1 DFQATT, CDR2 SNEGSKA (reference sequence). CDR3: CSATTPGREKLFF. The DNA of the CDR3 is TGCAGTGCTACTACTCCGGGGCGGGAAAAACTGTTTTTT.

The rearrangement uses TRBV20-1 and TRBJ2-1; possible D gene TRBD1, 6 bases. V was cut by 3 bases and J by 0 bases, with 12 bases left in between. The CDR3 length is 15 residues. CDR1 is DFQATT, CDR2 SNEGSKA, per germline (reference sequence). The CDR3 nucleotides read TGCAGTGCTAGCGAGGGGGAAGCCTCCTACAATGAGCAGTTCTTC. Amino acids: CSASEGEASYNEQFF.

This clonotype has ten or more counts. This chain connects TRBV20-1 to TRBJ1-4; 8 nucleotides align to TRBD1. The CDR3 covers 14 residues. Germline-derived CDR1 and CDR2 are DFQATT and SNEGSKA (reference sequence). The J segment lost 8 bases and the V segment lost 6 bases, leaving 11 bases of the junction unmatched. DNA for the CDR3: TGCAGTGCCTACACAAGGACAGGGCAGGAAAAACTGTTTTTT. This codes for CSAYTRTGQEKLFF.

This clonotype was found many times. This rearrangement joins TRBV20-1 to TRBJ2-5; D may match TRBD1 or TRBD2 (5 bases each). The CDR3 has 14 amino acids. Trimming removed 0 bases from V and 5 bases from J, with 13 bases in between. Looked up from germline, CDR1 is DFQATT and CDR2 is SNEGSKA (reference sequence). The CDR3 here is CSARDLGKGETQYF. The CDR3 nucleotides are TGCAGTGCTAGAGATCTCGGGAAGGGGGAGACCCAGTACTTC.